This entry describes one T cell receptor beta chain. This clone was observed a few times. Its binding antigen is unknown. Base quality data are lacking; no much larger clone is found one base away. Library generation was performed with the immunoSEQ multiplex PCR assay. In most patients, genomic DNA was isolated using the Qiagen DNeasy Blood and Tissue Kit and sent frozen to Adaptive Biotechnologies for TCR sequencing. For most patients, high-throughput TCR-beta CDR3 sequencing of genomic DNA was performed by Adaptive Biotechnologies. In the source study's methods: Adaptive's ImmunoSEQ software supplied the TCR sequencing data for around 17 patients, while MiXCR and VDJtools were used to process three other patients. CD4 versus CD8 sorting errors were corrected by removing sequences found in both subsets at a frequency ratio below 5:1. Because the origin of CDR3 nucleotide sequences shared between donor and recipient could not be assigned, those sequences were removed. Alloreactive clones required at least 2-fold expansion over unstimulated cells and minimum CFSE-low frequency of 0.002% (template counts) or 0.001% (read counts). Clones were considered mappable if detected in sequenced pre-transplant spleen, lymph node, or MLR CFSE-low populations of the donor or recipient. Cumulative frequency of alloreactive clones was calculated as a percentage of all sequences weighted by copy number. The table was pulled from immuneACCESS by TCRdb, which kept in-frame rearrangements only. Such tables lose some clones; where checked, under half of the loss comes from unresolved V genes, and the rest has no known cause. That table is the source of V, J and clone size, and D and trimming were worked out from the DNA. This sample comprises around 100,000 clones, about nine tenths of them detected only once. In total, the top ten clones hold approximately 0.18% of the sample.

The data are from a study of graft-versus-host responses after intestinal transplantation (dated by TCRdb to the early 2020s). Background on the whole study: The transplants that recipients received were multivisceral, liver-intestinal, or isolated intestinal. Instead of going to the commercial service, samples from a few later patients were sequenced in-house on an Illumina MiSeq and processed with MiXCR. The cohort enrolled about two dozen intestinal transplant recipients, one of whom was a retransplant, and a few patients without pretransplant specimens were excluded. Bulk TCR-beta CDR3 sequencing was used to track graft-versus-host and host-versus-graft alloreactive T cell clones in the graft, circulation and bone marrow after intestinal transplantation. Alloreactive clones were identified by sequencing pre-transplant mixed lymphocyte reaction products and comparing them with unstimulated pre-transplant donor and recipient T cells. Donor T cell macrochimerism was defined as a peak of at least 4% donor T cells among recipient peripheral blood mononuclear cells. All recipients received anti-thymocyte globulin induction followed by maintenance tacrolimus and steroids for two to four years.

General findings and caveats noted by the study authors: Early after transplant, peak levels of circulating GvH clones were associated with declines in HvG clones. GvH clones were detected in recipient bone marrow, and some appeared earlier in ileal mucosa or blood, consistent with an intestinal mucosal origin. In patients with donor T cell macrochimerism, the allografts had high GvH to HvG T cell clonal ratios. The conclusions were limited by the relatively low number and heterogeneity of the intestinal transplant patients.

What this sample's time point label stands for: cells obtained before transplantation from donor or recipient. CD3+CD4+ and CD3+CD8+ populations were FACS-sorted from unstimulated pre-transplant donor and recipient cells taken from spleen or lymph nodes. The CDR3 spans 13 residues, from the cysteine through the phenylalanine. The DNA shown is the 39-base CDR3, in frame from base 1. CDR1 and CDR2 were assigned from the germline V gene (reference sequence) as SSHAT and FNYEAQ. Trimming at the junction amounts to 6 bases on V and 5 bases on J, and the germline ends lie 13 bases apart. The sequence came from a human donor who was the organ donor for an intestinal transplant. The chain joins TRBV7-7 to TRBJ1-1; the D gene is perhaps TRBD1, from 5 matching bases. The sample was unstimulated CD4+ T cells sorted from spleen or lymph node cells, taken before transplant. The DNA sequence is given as TGTGCCAGCAGTCCGGGCCGGGGGACTGAAGCTTTCTTT. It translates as CASSPGRGTEAFF. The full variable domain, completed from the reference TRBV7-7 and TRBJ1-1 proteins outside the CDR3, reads GAGVSQSPRYKVTKRGQDVTLRCDPISSHATLYWYQQALGQGPEFLTYFNYEAQPDKSGLPSDRFSAERPEGSISTLTIQRTEQRDSAMYRCASSPGRGTEAFFGQGTRLTVV.